The 2 T cell receptor beta chains given below trace back to one sample, sequenced in a study of CD8+CD57+ T cells in acquired aplastic anemia. Before being chosen for sequencing, patients had shown CD8+CD57+ cell expansion by flow cytometry. According to the study, genomic DNA was the template for TCR beta VDJ and CDR3 profiling. MiXCR was run by TCRdb on the reads, yielding one entry per CDR3 protein. The sample contains about 40,000 distinct CDR3 sequences, roughly two thirds of which appear only once. Source material: sorted CD4+, CD8+, or CD8+CD57+ T cells (not recorded which) from PBMCs. Source of these receptors: a human donor with aplastic anemia.

The rearrangement joins TRBV20-1 to TRBJ1-1; D uncertain. This CDR3 comprises 12 residues. Germline CDR1 and CDR2: DFQATT and SNEGSKA (reference sequence). V was trimmed by 6 bases and J by 0 bases, leaving 8 bases between them. CDR3 amino acids: CSAMDVNTEAFF. The DNA of the CDR3 is TGCAGTGCGATGGATGTGAACACTGAAGCTTTCTTT.

This rearrangement joins TRBV15 to TRBJ2-5; D uncertain. The CDR3 is 13 amino acids. Trimming cost V 0 bases and J 4 bases, with 6 bases left between them. The germline V gene has CDR1 LNHNV and CDR2 YYDKDF (reference sequence). For the CDR3, the DNA is TGTGCCACCAGCAGAGATCGCGGAGAGACCCAGTACTTC. Its protein product is CATSRDRGETQYF.